These T cell receptor beta chains were read from a single sample in a study of cytomegalovirus exposure and HLA in healthy donors. Measured with immunoSEQ multiplex PCR; TCRdb has only the in-frame clones, and not every one. The data show 150,000 to 200,000 clones, 70% to 85% seen once. The sequenced sample consisted of PBMCs. The receptor source for this set is a man aged 30-40 years in good health and CMV-seropositive. The CDR3 runs from the conserved cysteine through the conserved F or W. A D gene is named only where the DNA matches it firmly. The size of a clone is reported for some rows only, either as once, few or many, or as a class for expanded clones.

TRBD2	TRBV2	.	TRBJ2-5	TGTGCCAGCAGCCGGGAGGGTCAAGAGACCCAGTACTTC	CASSREGQETQYF
.	TRBV5-1	.	TRBJ2-7	TGCGCCAGCAGCTTCTCAGGCTACGAGCAGTACTTC	CASSFSGYEQYF
TRBD2	TRBV7-9	.	TRBJ2-5	TGTGCCAGCAGCCGACTAGCGACTGCCGAGACCCAGTACTTC	CASSRLATAETQYF
.	TRBV28	.	TRBJ1-1	TGTGCCAGCACCCTCGGGATTTGGGGAGCCACTGAAGCTTTCTTT	CASTLGIWGATEAFF
TRBD1	TRBV30	.	TRBJ1-6	TGTGCCAGAGACATGGGGACAGCCAATTCACCCCTCCACTTT	CARDMGTANSPLHF
.	TRBV6-1	few	TRBJ2-7	TGTGCCAGCAGTGAAGGTTACAGGGAGTTCTACGAGCAGTACTTC	CASSEGYREFYEQYF
TRBD1	TRBV15	.	TRBJ2-5	TGTGCCACCAGCAGGACAGGGGTGGCCCAGTACTTC	CATSRTGVAQYF
TRBD2	TRBV27	once	TRBJ2-7	TGTGCCAGCAAAAGCGGGATCTCCTACGAGCAGTACTTC	CASKSGISYEQYF
.	TRBV7-9	.	TRBJ2-2	TGTGCCAGCAGCTACGAGGACTTAAGAACCGGGGAGCTGTTTTTT	CASSYEDLRTGELFF
.	TRBV7-9	.	TRBJ2-2	TGTGCCAGCAGCTTCGACAAGAACACCGGGGAGCTGTTTTTT	CASSFDKNTGELFF
TRBD2	TRBV30	.	TRBJ2-5	TGTGCCTGGAGTGGGGGGGGAGAGACCCAGTACTTC	CAWSGGGETQYF
.	TRBV18	.	TRBJ1-2	TGTGCCAGCTCACCAATCCAGGGGAACTATGGCTACACCTTC	CASSPIQGNYGYTF
TRBD1	TRBV18	.	TRBJ2-7	TGTGCCAGCTCACCACCGGGACAGGGCGTTTACGAGCAGTACTTC	CASSPPGQGVYEQYF
.	TRBV5-5	.	TRBJ1-4	TGTGCCAGCAGCTTGTTAGGACAAGGGGAACTGTTTTTT	CASSLLGQGELFF
.	TRBV5-1	.	TRBJ1-1	TGCGCCAGCAGCTTGGCCCAGGGGACTGAAGCTTTCTTT	CASSLAQGTEAFF
TRBD1	TRBV7-6	.	TRBJ2-7	TGTGCCAGCAGCTTAGGGTACAGGGGTTCCTACGAGCAGTACTTC	CASSLGYRGSYEQYF
TRBD1	TRBV19	.	TRBJ2-2	TGTGCCAGTAGTAGACAGGGGGAGGCCGGGGAGCTGTTTTTT	CASSRQGEAGELFF
TRBD1	TRBV2	.	TRBJ2-7	TGTGCCAGCACGGACAGGGCCACTCTAAACTACGAGCAGTACTTC	CASTDRATLNYEQYF
.	TRBV2	few	TRBJ1-5	TGTGCCAGCAGTAATCACGGGTATAGCAATCAGCCCCAGCATTTT	CASSNHGYSNQPQHF
.	TRBV5-1	few	TRBJ1-1	TGCGCCAGCAGCGCGGGACGCGCGGAAACTGAAGCTTTCTTT	CASSAGRAETEAFF
.	TRBV5-1	.	TRBJ2-5	TGCGCCAGCAGCATGACTAGTTCGGAGACCCAGTACTTC	CASSMTSSETQYF
.	TRBV12-5	.	TRBJ2-7	TGTGCTAGTGGGGACGTTAGCGGAATCTCCTACGAGCAGTACTTC	CASGDVSGISYEQYF
.	TRBV7-3	.	TRBJ2-5	TGTGCCAGCAGTCCCACCGGAGCTAGCCGAGAGACCCAGTACTTC	CASSPTGASRETQYF
.	TRBV27	.	TRBJ1-4	TGTGCCAGCAGTCCTGCGGGGTACAATGAAAAACTGTTTTTT	CASSPAGYNEKLFF
.	TRBV6-6	.	TRBJ2-3	TGTGCCAGCAGTTACTTAGCATATACGCAGTATTTT	CASSYLAYTQYF